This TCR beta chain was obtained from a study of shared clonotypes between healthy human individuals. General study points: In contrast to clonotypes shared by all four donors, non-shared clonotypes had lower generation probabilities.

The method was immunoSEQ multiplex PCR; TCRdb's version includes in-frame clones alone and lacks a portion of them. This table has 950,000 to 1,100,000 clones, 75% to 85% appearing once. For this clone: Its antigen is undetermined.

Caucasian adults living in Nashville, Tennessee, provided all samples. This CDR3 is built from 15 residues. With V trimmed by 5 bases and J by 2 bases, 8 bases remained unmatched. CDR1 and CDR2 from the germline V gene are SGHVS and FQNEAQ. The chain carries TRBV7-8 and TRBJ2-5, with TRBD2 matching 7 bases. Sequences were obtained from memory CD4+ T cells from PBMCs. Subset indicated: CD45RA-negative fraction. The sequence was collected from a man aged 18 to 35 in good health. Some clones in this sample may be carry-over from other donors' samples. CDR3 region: CASSKSGTLQETQYF. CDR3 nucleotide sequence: TGTGCCAGCAGCAAGAGCGGGACGCTGCAAGAGACCCAGTACTTC.